The clone carrying this T cell receptor (beta chain) was observed a handful of times. Its antigen is not identified. Lacking the conserved final phenylalanine or tryptophan, this CDR3 likely reflects a read error. Both RNA and DNA were isolated together from approximately 22-30 mg of bulk tissue that had not been sorted. The data belong to a study of tumor-infiltrating lymphocytes in primary liver carcinoma. Study-level findings and limits: Representation across all five tumor regions was limited to only about 8-24% of top clones.

There are 15 residues in the CDR3. V trimming: 6 bases; J trimming: 4 bases; junction bases outside the gene matches: 11. Germline CDR1 SGHAT, CDR2 FQNNGV. Synthesis of TCR beta cDNA was carried out from around 540 ng total RNA with a constant-region primer. Modified slightly, ARM-PCR produced TCR beta libraries over three nested multiplex PCR rounds. Two initial PCR rounds of roughly 10 cycles each paired TRBV1-TRBV30 forward primers with a C-beta reverse primer. TCRdb reanalysed the multiplex PCR reads using MiXCR and keeps one entry per CDR3 protein. The data hold roughly 70,000 distinct CDR3 sequences, with about two thirds observed a single time.

Specimen: liver tumor tissue from sampling region 4. Stated subset: tumor region T4, right-lateral pole. The V call is TRBV11-2, the J call TRBJ2-7; TRBD1 aligns across 8 bases. The TCR originated in a man aged 40-50 years with primary liver carcinoma and hepatitis B virus infection. CDR3 sequence (DNA): TGTGCCAGCAGTTTTGTGGCAGGGGGCCAATACGAGCAGTACTAC. Protein product: CASSFVAGGQYEQYY.